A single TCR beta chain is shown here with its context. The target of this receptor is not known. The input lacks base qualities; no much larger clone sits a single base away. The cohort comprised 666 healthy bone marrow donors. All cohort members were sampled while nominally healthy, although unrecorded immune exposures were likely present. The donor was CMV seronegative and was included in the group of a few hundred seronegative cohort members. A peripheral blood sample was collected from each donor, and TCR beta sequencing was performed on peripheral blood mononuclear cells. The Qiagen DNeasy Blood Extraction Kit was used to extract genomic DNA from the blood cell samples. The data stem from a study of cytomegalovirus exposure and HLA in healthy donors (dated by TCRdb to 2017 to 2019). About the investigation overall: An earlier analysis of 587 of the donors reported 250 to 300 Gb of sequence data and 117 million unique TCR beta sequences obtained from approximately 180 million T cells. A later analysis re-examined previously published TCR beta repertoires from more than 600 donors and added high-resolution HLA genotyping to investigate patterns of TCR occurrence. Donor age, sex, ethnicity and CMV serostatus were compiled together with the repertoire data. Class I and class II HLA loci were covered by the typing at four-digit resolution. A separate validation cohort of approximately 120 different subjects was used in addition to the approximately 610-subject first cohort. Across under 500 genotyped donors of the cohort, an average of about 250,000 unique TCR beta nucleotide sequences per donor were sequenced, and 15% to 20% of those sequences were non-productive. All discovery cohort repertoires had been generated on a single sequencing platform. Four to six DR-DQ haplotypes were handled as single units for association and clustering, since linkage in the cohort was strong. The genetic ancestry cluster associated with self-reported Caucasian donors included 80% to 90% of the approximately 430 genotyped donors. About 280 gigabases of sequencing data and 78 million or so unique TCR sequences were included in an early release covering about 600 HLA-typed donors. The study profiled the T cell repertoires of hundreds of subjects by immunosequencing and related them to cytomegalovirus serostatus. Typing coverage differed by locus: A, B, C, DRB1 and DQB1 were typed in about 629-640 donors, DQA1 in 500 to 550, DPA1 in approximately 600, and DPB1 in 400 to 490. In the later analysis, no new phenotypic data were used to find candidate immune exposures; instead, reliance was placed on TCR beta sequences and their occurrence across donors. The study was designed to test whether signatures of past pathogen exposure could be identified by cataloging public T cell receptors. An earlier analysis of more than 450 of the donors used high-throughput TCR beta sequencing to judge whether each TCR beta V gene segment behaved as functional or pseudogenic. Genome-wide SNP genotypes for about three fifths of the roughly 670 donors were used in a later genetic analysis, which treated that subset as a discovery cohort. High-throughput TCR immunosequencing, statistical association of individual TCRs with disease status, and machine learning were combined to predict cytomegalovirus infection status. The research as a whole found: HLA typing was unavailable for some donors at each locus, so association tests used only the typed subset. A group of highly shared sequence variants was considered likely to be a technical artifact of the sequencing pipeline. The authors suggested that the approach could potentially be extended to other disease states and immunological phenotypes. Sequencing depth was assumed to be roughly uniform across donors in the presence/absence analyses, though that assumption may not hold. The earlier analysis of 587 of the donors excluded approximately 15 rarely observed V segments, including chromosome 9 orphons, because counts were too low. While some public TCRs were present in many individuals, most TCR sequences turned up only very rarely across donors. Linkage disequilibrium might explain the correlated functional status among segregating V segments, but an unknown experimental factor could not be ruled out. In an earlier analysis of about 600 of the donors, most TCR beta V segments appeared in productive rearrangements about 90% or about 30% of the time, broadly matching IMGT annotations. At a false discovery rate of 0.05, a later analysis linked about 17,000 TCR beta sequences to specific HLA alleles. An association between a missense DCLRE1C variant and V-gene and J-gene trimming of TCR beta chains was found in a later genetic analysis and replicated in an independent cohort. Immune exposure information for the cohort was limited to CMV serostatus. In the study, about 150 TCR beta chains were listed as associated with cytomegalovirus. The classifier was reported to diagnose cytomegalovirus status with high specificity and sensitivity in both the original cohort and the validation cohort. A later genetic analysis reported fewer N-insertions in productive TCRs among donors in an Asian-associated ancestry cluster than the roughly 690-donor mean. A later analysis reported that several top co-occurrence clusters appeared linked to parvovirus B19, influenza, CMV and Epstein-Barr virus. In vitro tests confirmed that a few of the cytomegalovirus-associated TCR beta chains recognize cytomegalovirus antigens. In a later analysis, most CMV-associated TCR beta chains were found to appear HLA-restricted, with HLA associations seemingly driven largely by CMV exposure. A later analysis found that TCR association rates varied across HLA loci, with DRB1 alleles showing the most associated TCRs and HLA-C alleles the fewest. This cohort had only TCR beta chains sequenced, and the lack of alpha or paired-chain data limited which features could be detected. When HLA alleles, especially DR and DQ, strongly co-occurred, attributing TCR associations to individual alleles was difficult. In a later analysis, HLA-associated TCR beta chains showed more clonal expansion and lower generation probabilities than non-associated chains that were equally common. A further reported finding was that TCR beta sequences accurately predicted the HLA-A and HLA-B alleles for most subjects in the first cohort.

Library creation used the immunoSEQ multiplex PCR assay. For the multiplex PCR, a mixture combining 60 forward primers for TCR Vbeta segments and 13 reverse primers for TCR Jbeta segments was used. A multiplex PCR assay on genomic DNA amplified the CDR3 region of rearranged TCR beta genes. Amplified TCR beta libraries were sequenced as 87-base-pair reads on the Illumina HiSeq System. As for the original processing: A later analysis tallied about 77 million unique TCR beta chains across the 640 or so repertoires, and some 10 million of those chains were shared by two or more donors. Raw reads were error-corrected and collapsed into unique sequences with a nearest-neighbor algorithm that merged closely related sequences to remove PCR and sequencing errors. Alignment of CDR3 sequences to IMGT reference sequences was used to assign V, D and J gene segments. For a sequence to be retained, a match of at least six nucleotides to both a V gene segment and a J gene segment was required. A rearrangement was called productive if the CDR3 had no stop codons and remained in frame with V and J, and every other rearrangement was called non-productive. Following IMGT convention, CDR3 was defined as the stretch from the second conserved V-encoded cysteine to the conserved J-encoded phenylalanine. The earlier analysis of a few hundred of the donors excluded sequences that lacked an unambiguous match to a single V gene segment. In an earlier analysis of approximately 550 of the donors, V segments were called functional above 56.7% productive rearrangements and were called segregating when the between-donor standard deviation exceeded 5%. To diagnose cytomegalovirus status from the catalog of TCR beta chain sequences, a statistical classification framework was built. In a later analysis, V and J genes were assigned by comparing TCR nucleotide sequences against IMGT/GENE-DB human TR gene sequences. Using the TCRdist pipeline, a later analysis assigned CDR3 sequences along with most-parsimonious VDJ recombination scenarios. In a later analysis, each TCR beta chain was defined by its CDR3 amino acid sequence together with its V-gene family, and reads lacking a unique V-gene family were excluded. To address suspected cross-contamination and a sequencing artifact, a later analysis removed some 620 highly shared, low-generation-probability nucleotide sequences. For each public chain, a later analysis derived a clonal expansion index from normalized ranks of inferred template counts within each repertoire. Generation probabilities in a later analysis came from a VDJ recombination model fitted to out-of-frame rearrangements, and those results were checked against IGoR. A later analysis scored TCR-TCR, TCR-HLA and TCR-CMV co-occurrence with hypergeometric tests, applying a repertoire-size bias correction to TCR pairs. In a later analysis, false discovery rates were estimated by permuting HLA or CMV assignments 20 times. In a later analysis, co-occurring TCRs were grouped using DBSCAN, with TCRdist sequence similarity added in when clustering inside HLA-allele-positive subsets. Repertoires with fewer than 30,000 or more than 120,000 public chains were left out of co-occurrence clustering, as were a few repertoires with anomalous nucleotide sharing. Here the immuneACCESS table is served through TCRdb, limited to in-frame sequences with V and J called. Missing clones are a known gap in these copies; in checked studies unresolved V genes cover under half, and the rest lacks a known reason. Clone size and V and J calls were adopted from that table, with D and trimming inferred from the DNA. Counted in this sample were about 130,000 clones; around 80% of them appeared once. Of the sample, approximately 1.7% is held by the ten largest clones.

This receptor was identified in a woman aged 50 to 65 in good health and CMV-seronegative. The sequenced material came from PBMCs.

The DNA sequence is TGCGCCAGCAGCCCACTGACTAGCGGGAGGATCCAAGAGACCCAGTACTTC. It is translated as CASSPLTSGRIQETQYF. The sequence joins TRBV4-1 to TRBJ2-5; 13 bases in between match TRBD2. At the junction V is shortened by 4 bases and J by 1 base; bases outside the gene matches: 6. The CDR3 runs 17 amino acids, cysteine and phenylalanine included. Just CDR3 DNA is preserved here, 51 bases in frame from base 1. CDR1 MGHRA and CDR2 YSYEKL were looked up in the germline V gene.